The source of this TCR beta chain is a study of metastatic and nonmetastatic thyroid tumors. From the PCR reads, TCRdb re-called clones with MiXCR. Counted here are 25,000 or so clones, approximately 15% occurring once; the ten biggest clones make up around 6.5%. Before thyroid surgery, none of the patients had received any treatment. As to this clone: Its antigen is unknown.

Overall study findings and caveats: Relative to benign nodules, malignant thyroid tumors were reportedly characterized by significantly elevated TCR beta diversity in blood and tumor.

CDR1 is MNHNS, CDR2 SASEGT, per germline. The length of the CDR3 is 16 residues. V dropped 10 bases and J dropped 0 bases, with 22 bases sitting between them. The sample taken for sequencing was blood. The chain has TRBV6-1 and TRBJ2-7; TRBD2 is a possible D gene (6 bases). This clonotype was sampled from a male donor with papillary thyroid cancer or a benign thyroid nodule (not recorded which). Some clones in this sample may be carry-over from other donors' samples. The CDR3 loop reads CATKRASGRTSYEQYF. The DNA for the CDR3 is TGTGCCACAAAGCGGGCCTCAGGGAGGACCTCCTACGAGCAGTACTTC.